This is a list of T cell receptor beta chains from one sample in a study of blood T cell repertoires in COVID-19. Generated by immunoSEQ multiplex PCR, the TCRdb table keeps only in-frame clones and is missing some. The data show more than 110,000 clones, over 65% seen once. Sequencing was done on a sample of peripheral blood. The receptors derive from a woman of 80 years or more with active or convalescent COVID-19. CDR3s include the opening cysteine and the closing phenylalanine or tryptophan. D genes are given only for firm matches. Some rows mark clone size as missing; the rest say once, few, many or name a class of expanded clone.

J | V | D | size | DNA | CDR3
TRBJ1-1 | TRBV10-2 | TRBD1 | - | TGCGCCAGCAGTCGGGGACAGGGGGCGGCTGAAGCTTTCTTT | CASSRGQGAAEAFF
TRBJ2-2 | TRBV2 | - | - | TGTGCCAGCAGCTCTTACATGACTGGGGAGCTGTTTTTT | CASSSYMTGELFF
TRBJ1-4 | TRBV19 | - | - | TGTGCCAGTAGTATTGCAGGGCGAGAAAAACTGTTTTTT | CASSIAGREKLFF
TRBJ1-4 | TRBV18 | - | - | TGTGCCAGCTCAATCGACGCGGGAGAAAAACTGTTTTTT | CASSIDAGEKLFF
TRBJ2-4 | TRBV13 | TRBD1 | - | TGTGCCAGCAGCCGCGACAGGGGCGTACGAACCATTCAGTACTTC | CASSRDRGVRTIQYF
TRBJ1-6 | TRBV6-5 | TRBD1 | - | TGTGCCAGCAGACCCGGACAGGGAAATAATTCACCCCTCCACTTT | CASRPGQGNNSPLHF
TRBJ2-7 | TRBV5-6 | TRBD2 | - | TGTGCCAGCAGCTTACTAGCGGGGGGGAATAGTATTTACGAGCAGTACTTC | CASSLLAGGNSIYEQYF
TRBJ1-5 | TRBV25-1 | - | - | TGTGCCAGCAGTGAGGCCCAGGGTGTCTATCAGCCCCAGCATTTT | CASSEAQGVYQPQHF
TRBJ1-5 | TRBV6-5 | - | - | TGTGCCAGCAGTTACTCCGGTGCTAGCAATCAGCCCCAGCATTTT | CASSYSGASNQPQHF
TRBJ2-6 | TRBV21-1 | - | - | TGTGCCAGCAGTACCGGGGGGTCTGGGGCCAACGTCCTGACTTTC | CASSTGGSGANVLTF
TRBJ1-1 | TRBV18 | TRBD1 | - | TGTGCCAGCTCACCCTACATCCCGCGGACAGGGGGCGGTTCGGGCACTGAAGCTTTCTTT | CASSPYIPRTGGGSGTEAFF
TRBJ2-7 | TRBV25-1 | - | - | TGTGCCAGCAGTGCCCGGGACTTCAACTACGAGCAGTACTTC | CASSARDFNYEQYF
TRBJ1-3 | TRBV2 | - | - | TGTGCCAGCAGATCGTCGGCTGGAAACACCATATATTTT | CASRSSAGNTIYF
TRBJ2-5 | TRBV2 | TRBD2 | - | TGTGCCAGCACACCCCTAGCGGGGGGCAAAGAGACCCAGTACTTC | CASTPLAGGKETQYF
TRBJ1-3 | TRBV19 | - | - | TGTGCCAGTAGTAGACAGCTCTCTGGAAACACCATATATTTT | CASSRQLSGNTIYF
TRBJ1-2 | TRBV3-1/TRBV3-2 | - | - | TGTGCCAGCAGCCAAGGGACTCTTGGAGAAAACTATGGCTACACCTTC | CASSQGTLGENYGYTF
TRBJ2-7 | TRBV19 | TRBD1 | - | TGTGCCAGTAGTACGCGGACAGGAGCACCCTACGAGCAGTACTTC | CASSTRTGAPYEQYF
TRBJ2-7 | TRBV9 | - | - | TGTGCCAGCAGCGTATCGGAGACAGGAACTAAGGTCGAGCAGTACTTC | CASSVSETGTKVEQYF
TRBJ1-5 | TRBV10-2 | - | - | TGCGCCAGCAGTGAGTCGCAGGGGCAGCCCCAGCATTTT | CASSESQGQPQHF
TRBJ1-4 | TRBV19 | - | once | TGTGCCAGTAGTACCCCTCAGGACAGCACAACTAATGAAAAACTGTTTTTT | CASSTPQDSTTNEKLFF
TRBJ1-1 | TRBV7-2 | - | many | TGTGCCAGCAGCCAAAACACTGAAGCTTTCTTT | CASSQNTEAFF
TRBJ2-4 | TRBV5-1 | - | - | TGCGCCAGCACAGCTTCAGGGGTCAGAGCCAAAAACATTCAGTACTTC | CASTASGVRAKNIQYF
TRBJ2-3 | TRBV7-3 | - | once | TGTGCCAGCAGCTTAGGGCCCACAGATACGCAGTATTTT | CASSLGPTDTQYF
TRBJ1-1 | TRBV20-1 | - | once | TGCAGTGCCTCGGGACAAGCGGTACCTTTCTTT | CSASGQAVPFF
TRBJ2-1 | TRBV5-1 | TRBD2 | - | TGCGCCAGCAGCGGAACTAGCGGGGGGTTTAATGAGCAGTTCTTC | CASSGTSGGFNEQFF
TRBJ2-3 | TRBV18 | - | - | TGTGCCAGCTCACCAACAGAAACTAGCACAGATACGCAGTATTTT | CASSPTETSTDTQYF
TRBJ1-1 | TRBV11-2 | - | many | TGTGCCAGCAGCCTGCCGTTCCGAGTAAGGAACACTGAAGCTTTCTTT | CASSLPFRVRNTEAFF
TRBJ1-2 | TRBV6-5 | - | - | TGTGCCAGCAGTTACTCGGGGGGAATCTATGGCTACACCTTC | CASSYSGGIYGYTF
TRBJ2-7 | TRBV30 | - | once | TGTGCCTGGAGTCGCGGTTATACCTACGAGCAGTACTTC | CAWSRGYTYEQYF
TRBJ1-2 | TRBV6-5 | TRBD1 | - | TGTGCCAGCAGTTACTCTGAGGGGGCGCGGCATGGCTACACCTTC | CASSYSEGARHGYTF
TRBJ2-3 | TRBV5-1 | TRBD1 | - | TGCGCCAGCAGCTCTCAAAGTCCACAGGGGACCGATACGCAGTATTTT | CASSSQSPQGTDTQYF
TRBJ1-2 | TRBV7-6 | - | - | TGTGCCAGCAGCCCAGACAGAAACTATGGCTACACCTTC | CASSPDRNYGYTF
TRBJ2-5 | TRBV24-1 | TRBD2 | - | TGTGCCACCAGTGATTTTAGGACTAGCGGGGGGCACCAAGAGACCCAGTACTTC | CATSDFRTSGGHQETQYF
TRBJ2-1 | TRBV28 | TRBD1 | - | TGTGCCAGCAGTCCGCCCGGACGCACAGGGGGTCACAATGAGCAGTTCTTC | CASSPPGRTGGHNEQFF
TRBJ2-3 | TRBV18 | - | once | TGTGCCAGCTCACCACTGGGCGAAGATACGCAGTATTTT | CASSPLGEDTQYF
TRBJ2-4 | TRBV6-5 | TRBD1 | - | TGTGCCACACGACAGGGATCCGCCAAAAACATTCAGTACTTC | CATRQGSAKNIQYF
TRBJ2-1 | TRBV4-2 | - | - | TGTGCCAGCAGCCAAGATTTAGGGGGTTTAGGGTCCTACAATGAGCAGTTCTTC | CASSQDLGGLGSYNEQFF
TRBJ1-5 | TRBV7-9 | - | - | TGTGCCAGCAGCCACAATGGGCCTGGCAATCAGCCCCAGCATTTT | CASSHNGPGNQPQHF
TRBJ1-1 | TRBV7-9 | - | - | TGTGCCAGCAGCCTCAGGGGTTCGGTAAACACTGAAGCTTTCTTT | CASSLRGSVNTEAFF
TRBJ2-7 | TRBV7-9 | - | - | TGTGCCAGCAGCCTCACCGGGACTTCCCACGAGCAGTACTTC | CASSLTGTSHEQYF
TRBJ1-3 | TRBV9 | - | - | TGTGCCAGCAGCGTAGGGGGCAGAAGCTCTGGAAACACCATATATTTT | CASSVGGRSSGNTIYF
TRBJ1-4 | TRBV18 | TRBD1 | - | TGTGCCAGCTCTCCGGGACAGGGGAATGAAAAACTGTTTTTT | CASSPGQGNEKLFF
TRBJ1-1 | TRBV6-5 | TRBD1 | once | TGTGCCAGTAATACAGGGGCTGGGACTGAAGCTTTCTTT | CASNTGAGTEAFF
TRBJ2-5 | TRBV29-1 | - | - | TGCAGCGTGGGGCTCTCGTACCAAGAGACCCAGTACTTC | CSVGLSYQETQYF
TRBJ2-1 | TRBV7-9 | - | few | TGTGCCAGCAGCTTAAGTGGTACATACAATGAGCAGTTCTTC | CASSLSGTYNEQFF
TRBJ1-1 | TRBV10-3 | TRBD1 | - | TGTGCCATCAAAGGGGGCGATAGTACTGAAGCTTTCTTT | CAIKGGDSTEAFF
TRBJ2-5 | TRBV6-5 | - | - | TGTGCCAGCAGTTACCAGAGGGGGGAGACCCAGTACTTC | CASSYQRGETQYF
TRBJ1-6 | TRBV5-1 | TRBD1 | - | TGCGCCAGCAGCTTGGTATCGGGACAGAGTAATTCACCCCTCCACTTT | CASSLVSGQSNSPLHF
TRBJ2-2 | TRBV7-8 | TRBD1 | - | TGTGCCAGCAGCTTTACAGGGGCGAACACCGGGGAGCTGTTTTTT | CASSFTGANTGELFF
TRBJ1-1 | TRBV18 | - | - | TGTGCCAGCTCACAGGGTACAGGGAGAGACACTGAAGCTTTCTTT | CASSQGTGRDTEAFF
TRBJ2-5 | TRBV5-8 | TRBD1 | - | TGTGCCAGCAGCTTGGAACAAACAGGGGTCGGGACCCAGTACTTC | CASSLEQTGVGTQYF
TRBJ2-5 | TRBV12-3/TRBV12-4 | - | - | TGTGCCAGCAGCACTCATAAGACCCAGTACTTC | CASSTHKTQYF
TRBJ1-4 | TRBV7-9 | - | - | TGTGCCAGCAGCCCTGGGGGGTTAACTAATGAAAAACTGTTTTTT | CASSPGGLTNEKLFF